The clone carrying this TCR beta chain was detected a few times. Its antigen is not known. TCRdb's table, derived via immunoSEQ multiplex PCR, lists solely in-frame clones and lacks some. The data show roughly 180,000 clones, about four fifths seen once. This record belongs to a study of cytotoxic CD8 clonotypes in ibrutinib-treated CLL. Points from the study as a whole: Sustained-remission and progressing patients diverged in sampling times.

This CDR3 has 16 amino acids. Trimming took 1 base from V and 6 from J; bases not matched to a gene: 9. Germline lookup yields CDR1 LGHNA and CDR2 YNFKEQ. This chain joins TRBV4-2 and TRBJ2-1; 7 bases match TRBD2. This sequence was found in a human donor with chronic lymphocytic leukemia. The sample in question was PBMCs, obtained after 24 months of ibrutinib treatment. CDR3 sequence (DNA): TGTGCCAGCAGCCAAGTCGTGGCTAGCGGAATCAATGAGCAGTTCTTC. Translating it yields CASSQVVASGINEQFF.